This TCR beta chain derives from a study of regulatory T cells in long-lasting Graves disease. This clonotype was counted a few times. Sequencing libraries for TCR beta were prepared with iRepertoire HTBI primers and Arm-PCR of CDR3 regions. MiXCR, applied by TCRdb to the multiplex PCR reads, yields one record per CDR3 protein. The sample carries 650,000 to 700,000 distinct CDR3 sequences, around 30% recorded once. The CDR3 is 15 amino acids. The V end was cut by 0 bases, the J end by 8 bases, with 19 bases between. Germline lookup yields CDR1 DFQATT and CDR2 SNEGSKA (reference sequence). The time point is: persistent/refractory GD, antithyroid drugs over 5 years with positive TRAb. PBMCs were the source of the RNA used for TCR sequencing.

The material was peripheral blood mononuclear cells (PBMCs), obtained when the disease was refractory, from a patient treated with antithyroid drugs. V usage is TRBV20-1 and J usage is TRBJ1-2, with D unclear. The sequence derives from a female donor with Graves disease. The CDR3: CSARDPRGLGRGYTF. DNA for the CDR3: TGCAGTGCTAGAGATCCTCGAGGGTTAGGTCGGGGCTACACCTTC.